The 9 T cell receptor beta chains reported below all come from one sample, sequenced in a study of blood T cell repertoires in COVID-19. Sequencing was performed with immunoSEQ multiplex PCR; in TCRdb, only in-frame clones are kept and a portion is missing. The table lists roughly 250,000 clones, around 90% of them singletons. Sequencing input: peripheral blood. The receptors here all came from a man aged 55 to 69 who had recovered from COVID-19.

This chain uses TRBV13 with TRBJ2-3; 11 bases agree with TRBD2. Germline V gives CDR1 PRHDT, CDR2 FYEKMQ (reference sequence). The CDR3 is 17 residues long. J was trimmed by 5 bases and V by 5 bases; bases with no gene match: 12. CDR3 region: CASSRTDSSGGIDTQYF. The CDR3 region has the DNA TGTGCCAGCAGCCGGACTGACTCTAGCGGGGGGATAGATACGCAGTATTTT.

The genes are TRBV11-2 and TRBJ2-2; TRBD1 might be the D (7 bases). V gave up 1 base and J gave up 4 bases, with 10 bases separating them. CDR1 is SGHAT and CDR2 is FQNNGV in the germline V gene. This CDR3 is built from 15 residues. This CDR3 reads CASSLVQGGTGELFF. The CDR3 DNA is TGTGCCAGCAGCTTAGTTCAGGGGGGCACCGGGGAGCTGTTTTTT.

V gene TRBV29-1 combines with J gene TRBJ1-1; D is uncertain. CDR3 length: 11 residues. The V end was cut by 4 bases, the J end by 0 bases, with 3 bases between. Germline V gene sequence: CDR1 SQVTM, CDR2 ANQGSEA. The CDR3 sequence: CSVVMNTEAFF. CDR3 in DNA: TGCAGCGTTGTAATGAACACTGAAGCTTTCTTT.

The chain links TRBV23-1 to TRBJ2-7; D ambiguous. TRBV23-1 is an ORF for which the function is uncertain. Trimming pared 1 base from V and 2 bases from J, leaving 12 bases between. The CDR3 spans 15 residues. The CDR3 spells CASSQFSGSAYEQYF. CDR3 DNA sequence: TGCGCCAGCAGTCAATTCTCCGGCAGCGCCTACGAGCAGTACTTC.

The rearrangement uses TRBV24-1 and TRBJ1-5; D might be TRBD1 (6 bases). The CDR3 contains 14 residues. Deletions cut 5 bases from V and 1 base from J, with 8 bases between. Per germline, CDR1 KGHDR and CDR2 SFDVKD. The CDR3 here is CATSGGTSNQPQHF. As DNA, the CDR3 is TGTGCCACCAGTGGAGGGACAAGCAATCAGCCCCAGCATTTT.

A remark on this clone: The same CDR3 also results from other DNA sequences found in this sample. The CDR3 protein is CASSVEGYEQYV. The DNA for the CDR3 is TGTGCCAGCAGTGTCGAGGGCTACGAGCAGTACGTC. The chain carries TRBV2 and TRBJ2-7; weak D call: TRBD2 (5 bases). Germline values: CDR1 SNHLY, CDR2 FYNNEI. This CDR3 has 12 residues. Trimming cost V 4 bases and J 3 bases, with 7 bases left between them.

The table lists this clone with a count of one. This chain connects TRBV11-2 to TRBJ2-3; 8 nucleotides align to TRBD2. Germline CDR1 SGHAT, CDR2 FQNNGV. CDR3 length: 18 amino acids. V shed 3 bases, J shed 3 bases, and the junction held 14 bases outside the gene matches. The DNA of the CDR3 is TGTGCCAGCAGCTTCGCTGAAATAGCGGGATGGTCAACAGATACGCAGTATTTT. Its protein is CASSFAEIAGWSTDTQYF.

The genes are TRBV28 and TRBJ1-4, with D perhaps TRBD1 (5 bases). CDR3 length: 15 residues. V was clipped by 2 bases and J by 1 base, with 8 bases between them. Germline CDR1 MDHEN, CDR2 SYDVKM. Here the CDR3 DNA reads TGTGCCAGCAGTTTAGCGGGACTAACTAATGAAAAACTGTTTTTT. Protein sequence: CASSLAGLTNEKLFF.

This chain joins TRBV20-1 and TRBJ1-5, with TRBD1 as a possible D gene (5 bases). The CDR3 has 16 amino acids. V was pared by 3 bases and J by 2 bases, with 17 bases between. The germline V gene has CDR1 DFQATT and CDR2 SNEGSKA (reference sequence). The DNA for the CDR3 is TGCAGTGCTAGTTGGGACTTAGAGTATGGCAATCAGCCCCAGCATTTT. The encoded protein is CSASWDLEYGNQPQHF.